The clone carrying this T cell receptor (beta chain) appeared many times. Its antigen is as yet unknown. This entry comes from a study of T-cell reconstitution after alpha-beta-depleted transplantation in children. Whole-study findings and limits: T-cell counts and diversity were attributed mostly to newly produced T cells one year after transplant.

CDR3 size: 13 residues. Germline CDR1 and CDR2: LNHDA and SQIVND (reference sequence). V gave up 7 bases and J gave up 6 bases, with 13 bases separating them. As it was prepared, the TCRbeta library received unique molecular identifiers. In TCRdb, the PCR reads were re-called with MiXCR into one record per CDR3 protein. The table includes around 670,000 distinct CDR3 sequences, about 12% detected once. This clonotype was sampled from a girl aged 2 to 10 with congenital amegakaryocytic thrombocytopenia, due to receive a stem cell transplant. The chain employs TRBV19 and TRBJ1-5, with D possibly TRBD1 on 5 matching bases. Sample: PBMCs, taken before TCRalphabeta/CD19-depleted stem cell transplant. The CDR3 loop reads CASKPQGFQPQHF. The CDR3 DNA reads TGTGCCAGTAAACCCCAGGGTTTTCAGCCCCAGCATTTT.